These T cell receptor beta chains were read from a single sample in a study of human T cells and chemical hapten exposure. TCRdb used MiXCR to reprocess the RACE reads, holding one entry per CDR3 protein. This table holds 50,000 or so distinct CDR3 sequences, 9.9% found once. Sequenced here: whole blood, sampled in connection with sensitization to the hapten diphenylcyclopropenone (DPC). These TCRs come from a woman in her forties with alopecia areata. Some clones in this sample may be carry-over from other donors' samples. CDR3s include the opening cysteine and the closing phenylalanine or tryptophan. Each record gives: J gene, V gene, clone size, D gene, CDR3 protein, CDR3 DNA. The D gene is left open where the match is weak. Clone sizes are given selectively: once, few, many, or a class where the clone is expanded.

j_gene: TRBJ2-5
v_gene: TRBV6-2/TRBV6-3
abundance: few
d_gene: -
CDR3aa: CASSSPRAGGQETQYF
CDR3nt: TGTGCCAGCAGTTCCCCCCGCGCGGGCGGGCAAGAGACCCAGTACTTC

j_gene: TRBJ1-5
v_gene: TRBV2
abundance: few
d_gene: -
CDR3aa: CASSEIVVGYNQPQHF
CDR3nt: TGTGCCAGCAGTGAAATAGTCGTTGGGTACAATCAGCCCCAGCATTTT

j_gene: TRBJ1-2
v_gene: TRBV27
abundance: many
d_gene: -
CDR3aa: CASSLSLGNYGYTF
CDR3nt: TGTGCCAGCAGTTTATCGCTGGGAAACTATGGCTACACCTTC

j_gene: TRBJ2-3
v_gene: TRBV28
abundance: many
d_gene: TRBD2
CDR3aa: CASRSQRGARTDTQYF
CDR3nt: TGTGCCAGCAGATCCCAGCGGGGGGCCCGGACAGATACGCAGTATTTT

j_gene: TRBJ2-7
v_gene: TRBV19
abundance: few
d_gene: -
CDR3aa: CASRRTLSSYEQYF
CDR3nt: TGTGCCAGTCGCCGGACCCTGAGCTCCTACGAGCAGTACTTC

j_gene: TRBJ2-5
v_gene: TRBV5-1
abundance: few
d_gene: TRBD2
CDR3aa: CASSNSGTSEETQYF
CDR3nt: TGCGCCAGCAGCAACTCCGGGACTAGCGAGGAGACCCAGTACTTC

j_gene: TRBJ2-7
v_gene: TRBV29-1
abundance: many
d_gene: -
CDR3aa: CSAYTGLENEQYF
CDR3nt: TGCAGCGCATACACAGGGTTGGAGAACGAGCAGTACTTC

j_gene: TRBJ2-2
v_gene: TRBV6-1
abundance: -
d_gene: -
CDR3aa: CASPLDGNTGELFF
CDR3nt: TGTGCCAGCCCGCTAGACGGGAACACCGGGGAGCTGTTTTTT

j_gene: TRBJ2-7
v_gene: TRBV6-2/TRBV6-3
abundance: -
d_gene: TRBD2
CDR3aa: CASSSSRSAGGPRSYEQYF
CDR3nt: TGTGCCAGCAGTTCCTCCCGATCGGCGGGGGGCCCTCGCTCCTACGAGCAGTACTTC

j_gene: TRBJ1-2
v_gene: TRBV30
abundance: many
d_gene: TRBD1
CDR3aa: CAWSVSRGTGYTF
CDR3nt: TGTGCCTGGAGTGTGTCCAGGGGGACTGGCTACACCTTC

j_gene: TRBJ2-3
v_gene: TRBV14
abundance: -
d_gene: -
CDR3aa: CASSQDNVAEHTDTQYF
CDR3nt: TGTGCCAGCAGCCAAGATAACGTCGCAGAACACACAGATACGCAGTATTTT

j_gene: TRBJ2-1
v_gene: TRBV2
abundance: many
d_gene: -
CDR3aa: CASSERASYNEQFF
CDR3nt: TGTGCCAGCAGTGAAAGGGCCTCCTACAATGAGCAGTTCTTC

j_gene: TRBJ1-5
v_gene: TRBV6-2/TRBV6-3
abundance: many
d_gene: TRBD1
CDR3aa: CASSYSTGSNQPQHF
CDR3nt: TGTGCCAGCAGTTACTCGACAGGGAGCAATCAGCCCCAGCATTTT

j_gene: TRBJ2-7
v_gene: TRBV4-1
abundance: -
d_gene: TRBD2
CDR3aa: CASSRYETGTSGAYEQYF
CDR3nt: TGCGCCAGCAGCCGTTACGAAACCGGGACTAGCGGGGCTTACGAGCAGTACTTC

j_gene: TRBJ2-7
v_gene: TRBV3-1
abundance: -
d_gene: -
CDR3aa: CASSQRRLYDEQYF
CDR3nt: TGTGCCAGCAGCCAGCGCAGGTTATACGACGAGCAGTACTTC

j_gene: TRBJ1-2
v_gene: TRBV20-1
abundance: -
d_gene: -
CDR3aa: CSVDIHGGLNYGYTF
CDR3nt: TGCAGTGTCGATATCCACGGGGGTCTTAACTATGGCTACACCTTC

j_gene: TRBJ2-1
v_gene: TRBV4-2
abundance: many
d_gene: -
CDR3aa: CASSHRDNEQFF
CDR3nt: TGTGCCAGCAGCCACAGAGACAATGAGCAGTTCTTC

j_gene: TRBJ1-6
v_gene: TRBV7-9
abundance: many
d_gene: -
CDR3aa: CASSLSLEASPLHF
CDR3nt: TGTGCCAGCAGCTTAAGTCTAGAGGCATCACCCCTCCACTTT

j_gene: TRBJ1-5
v_gene: TRBV7-2
abundance: many
d_gene: TRBD1
CDR3aa: CASSLAGQNQPQHF
CDR3nt: TGTGCCAGCAGCTTAGCGGGACAGAATCAGCCCCAGCATTTT

j_gene: TRBJ2-7
v_gene: TRBV20-1
abundance: -
d_gene: -
CDR3aa: CSARRAGSEQYF
CDR3nt: TGCAGTGCTAGGAGGGCCGGAAGCGAGCAGTACTTC

j_gene: TRBJ2-3
v_gene: TRBV11-2
abundance: few
d_gene: -
CDR3aa: CASSLESEIDTQYF
CDR3nt: TGTGCCAGCAGCTTAGAGTCCGAGATAGATACGCAGTATTTT

j_gene: TRBJ1-5
v_gene: TRBV7-2
abundance: -
d_gene: -
CDR3aa: CASSLAPGANQPQHF
CDR3nt: TGTGCCAGCAGCTTAGCGCCGGGGGCCAATCAGCCCCAGCATTTT

j_gene: TRBJ1-6
v_gene: TRBV2
abundance: many
d_gene: -
CDR3aa: CASIYSQNSPLHF
CDR3nt: TGTGCCAGCATTTACAGTCAAAACTCACCCCTCCACTTT

j_gene: TRBJ2-7
v_gene: TRBV7-3
abundance: few
d_gene: -
CDR3aa: CASSLGDNYEQYF
CDR3nt: TGTGCCAGCAGCTTAGGGGACAACTACGAGCAGTACTTC

j_gene: TRBJ1-5
v_gene: TRBV20-1
abundance: -
d_gene: TRBD1
CDR3aa: CSARADRGSNQPQHF
CDR3nt: TGCAGTGCTAGAGCTGACAGGGGTAGCAATCAGCCCCAGCATTTT

j_gene: TRBJ2-7
v_gene: TRBV20-1
abundance: -
d_gene: -
CDR3aa: CSATGDSHEQYF
CDR3nt: TGCAGTGCTACAGGGGATTCCCACGAGCAGTACTTC

j_gene: TRBJ1-1
v_gene: TRBV7-2
abundance: few
d_gene: -
CDR3aa: CASSLGPGGTEAFF
CDR3nt: TGTGCCAGCAGCTTAGGACCTGGGGGGACTGAAGCTTTCTTT

j_gene: TRBJ2-7
v_gene: TRBV25-1
abundance: few
d_gene: -
CDR3aa: CASSRGSSYEQYF
CDR3nt: TGTGCCAGCAGTAGAGGCAGCTCCTACGAGCAGTACTTC

j_gene: TRBJ1-4
v_gene: TRBV7-9
abundance: -
d_gene: TRBD1
CDR3aa: CASSARQGLNEKLFF
CDR3nt: TGTGCCAGCAGCGCACGACAGGGGCTAAATGAAAAACTGTTTTTT

j_gene: TRBJ2-2
v_gene: TRBV5-1
abundance: -
d_gene: -
CDR3aa: CASSTLEAGELFF
CDR3nt: TGCGCCAGCAGTACCCTGGAAGCCGGGGAGCTGTTTTTT

j_gene: TRBJ2-7
v_gene: TRBV2
abundance: -
d_gene: -
CDR3aa: CASRPGHYEQYF
CDR3nt: TGTGCCAGCAGGCCCGGGCACTACGAGCAGTACTTC

j_gene: TRBJ1-4
v_gene: TRBV4-2
abundance: many
d_gene: TRBD1
CDR3aa: CASSQDNRGTNEKLFF
CDR3nt: TGTGCCAGCAGCCAAGATAACAGGGGGACTAATGAAAAACTGTTTTTT

j_gene: TRBJ2-4
v_gene: TRBV28
abundance: few
d_gene: TRBD1
CDR3aa: CASSGFGQGERYIQYF
CDR3nt: TGTGCCAGCAGTGGCTTTGGACAGGGGGAGCGGTACATTCAGTACTTC

j_gene: TRBJ1-2
v_gene: TRBV4-1
abundance: many
d_gene: -
CDR3aa: CASSQAGRDGYTF
CDR3nt: TGCGCCAGCAGCCAAGCAGGCCGGGATGGCTACACCTTC

j_gene: TRBJ2-1
v_gene: TRBV12-3/TRBV12-4
abundance: few
d_gene: TRBD2
CDR3aa: CASRTGTRSVNEQFF
CDR3nt: TGTGCCAGCAGAACCGGGACTAGATCTGTCAATGAGCAGTTCTTC

j_gene: TRBJ1-4
v_gene: TRBV7-6
abundance: -
d_gene: -
CDR3aa: CASSLRTNEKLFF
CDR3nt: TGTGCCAGCAGCTTAAGAACTAATGAAAAACTGTTTTTT

j_gene: TRBJ2-4
v_gene: TRBV20-1
abundance: many
d_gene: -
CDR3aa: CSAQGSRVNIQYF
CDR3nt: TGCAGTGCCCAGGGTTCCCGGGTGAACATTCAGTACTTC

j_gene: TRBJ1-4
v_gene: TRBV2
abundance: many
d_gene: -
CDR3aa: CASSSPGRPEKLFF
CDR3nt: TGTGCCAGCAGTAGTCCGGGACGACCCGAAAAACTGTTTTTT

j_gene: TRBJ2-1
v_gene: TRBV7-9
abundance: few
d_gene: -
CDR3aa: CALSSAGLYNEQFF
CDR3nt: TGTGCCCTCTCCTCTGCGGGGCTATACAATGAGCAGTTCTTC

j_gene: TRBJ2-3
v_gene: TRBV19
abundance: few
d_gene: TRBD2
CDR3aa: CASSSLAGTDTQYF
CDR3nt: TGTGCCAGTAGTAGCCTAGCGGGCACAGATACGCAGTATTTT